Sequencing of this TCR beta chain was carried out in a study of blood T cells in healthy people across ages. This clonotype appeared a few times. Sample-barcoded 5' priming and a J-beta primer mix drove a second PCR of roughly 6 to 12 cycles. Using its own MiXCR run on the 5' RACE reads, TCRdb lists one record per CDR3 protein. Of over a million distinct CDR3 sequences in the sample, around 55% were seen once. The CDR3 totals 14 residues. J was trimmed by 7 bases and V by 2 bases; bases with no gene match: 6. Germline assignment: CDR1 SQVTM and CDR2 ANQGSEA. Sequencing used blood. This receptor was taken from a man between 18 and 29 years old in good health. This chain links TRBV29-1 with TRBJ2-1; 9 positions match TRBD1. Here the CDR3 DNA reads TGCAGCGTTGAAAGGGGACAGGGAGGAAATGAGCAGTTCTTC. It specifies CSVERGQGGNEQFF.